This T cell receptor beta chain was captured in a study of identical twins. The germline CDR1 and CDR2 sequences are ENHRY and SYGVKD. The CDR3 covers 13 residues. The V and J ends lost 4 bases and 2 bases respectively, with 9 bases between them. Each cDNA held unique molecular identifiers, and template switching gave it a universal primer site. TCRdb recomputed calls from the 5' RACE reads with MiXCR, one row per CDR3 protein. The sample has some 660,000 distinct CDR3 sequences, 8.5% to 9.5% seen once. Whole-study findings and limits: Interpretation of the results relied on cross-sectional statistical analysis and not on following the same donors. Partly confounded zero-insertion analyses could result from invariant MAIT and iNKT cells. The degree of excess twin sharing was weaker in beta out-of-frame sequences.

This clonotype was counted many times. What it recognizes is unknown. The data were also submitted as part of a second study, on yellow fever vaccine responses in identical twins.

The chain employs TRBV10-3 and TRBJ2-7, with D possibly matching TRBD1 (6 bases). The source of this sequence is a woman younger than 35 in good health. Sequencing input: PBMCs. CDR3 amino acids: CAISVRGTYEQYF. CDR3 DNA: TGTGCCATCAGTGTTAGGGGGACCTACGAGCAGTACTTC.